Listed below are T cell receptor beta chains from one sample, sequenced in a study of cytomegalovirus exposure and HLA in healthy donors. Sequenced by immunoSEQ multiplex PCR; TCRdb stores in-frame clones only, minus some. The table has approximately 60,000 clones, approximately 95% seen once. Source material: PBMCs. The receptors come from a woman aged 18 to 35 in good health and CMV-seropositive. Each CDR3 is given with its conserved first and last residue. The D gene is left open where the match is weak. The listing skips clone size in some rows; elsewhere it reads once, few, many or a size class.

clone_size	v_call	d_call	j_call	cdr3_aa	cdr3_nt
.	TRBV7-3	.	TRBJ1-5	CASSLERNQPQHF	TGTGCCAGCAGCTTAGAGAGGAATCAGCCCCAGCATTTT
.	TRBV28	.	TRBJ2-1	CANYRVEDEQFF	TGTGCCAACTACAGGGTGGAAGACGAGCAGTTCTTC
.	TRBV19	TRBD1	TRBJ1-3	CASSIDGTGLPNTIYF	TGTGCCAGTAGTATAGATGGGACAGGGTTGCCGAACACCATATATTTT
.	TRBV9	TRBD1	TRBJ2-6	CASSAHRGLTHSGANVLTF	TGTGCCAGCAGCGCTCACAGGGGGCTCACTCATTCTGGGGCCAACGTCCTGACTTTC
.	TRBV10-3	.	TRBJ2-3	CAISESTSRGTDTQYF	TGTGCCATCAGTGAGTCGACTTCTCGCGGCACAGATACGCAGTATTTT
.	TRBV4-3	.	TRBJ1-1	CASSQSQGTAFF	TGCGCCAGCAGCCAGTCACAGGGTACAGCTTTCTTT
.	TRBV11-2	.	TRBJ1-4	CASSPGAGAYNEKLFF	TGTGCCAGCAGCCCTGGGGCGGGGGCTTATAATGAAAAACTGTTTTTT
.	TRBV9	TRBD1	TRBJ1-3	CASSVAGTGRNTIYF	TGTGCCAGCAGCGTAGCAGGGACAGGAAGAAACACCATATATTTT
.	TRBV25-1	.	TRBJ2-3	CASRYRGGTDTQYF	TGTGCCAGCAGATACAGGGGGGGGACAGATACGCAGTATTTT
.	TRBV7-9	TRBD1	TRBJ2-3	CASRGDSNFILNTQYF	TGTGCCAGCAGGGGGGACAGCAACTTTATATTGAATACGCAGTATTTT
.	TRBV6-4	.	TRBJ2-6	CASSPQGGSGANVLTF	TGTGCCAGCAGCCCCCAGGGTGGCTCTGGGGCCAACGTCCTGACTTTC
once	TRBV5-6	.	TRBJ1-1	CASSLGQEAFF	TGTGCCAGCAGCTTGGGTCAGGAAGCTTTCTTT
many	TRBV6-4	.	TRBJ1-6	CASSRTVFQSPLHF	TGTGCCAGCAGTAGGACAGTTTTTCAATCACCCCTCCACTTT
.	TRBV5-4	TRBD2	TRBJ2-3	CASSLSQASGRAPDTQYF	TGTGCCAGCAGCTTGTCCCAAGCTAGCGGGAGGGCCCCAGATACGCAGTATTTT
.	TRBV28	.	TRBJ1-5	CASNNEVQNQPQHF	TGTGCCAGCAATAACGAGGTGCAAAATCAGCCCCAGCATTTT
.	TRBV6-6	TRBD1	TRBJ2-7	CASSPRQGGTYEQYF	TGTGCCAGCAGTCCGCGACAGGGGGGGACATACGAGCAGTACTTC
once	TRBV27	.	TRBJ2-5	CASSLHAPLRGRETQYF	TGTGCCAGCAGTTTACATGCACCCTTACGGGGGAGGGAGACCCAGTACTTC
.	TRBV28	.	TRBJ2-3	CASSPRLPTDTQYF	TGTGCCAGCAGTCCGAGACTGCCCACAGATACGCAGTATTTT
.	TRBV7-6	TRBD2	TRBJ2-3	CASSLKVGLAGGPLTDTQYF	TGTGCCAGCAGCTTAAAGGTGGGACTAGCGGGAGGGCCGCTCACAGATACGCAGTATTTT
.	TRBV6-6	.	TRBJ2-1	CASSSSVSSYNEQFF	TGTGCCAGCAGTTCGAGCGTGAGCTCCTACAATGAGCAGTTCTTC
.	TRBV2	TRBD2	TRBJ2-1	CASSTTSGAYNEQFF	TGTGCCAGCAGCACTACTAGCGGGGCATACAATGAGCAGTTCTTC
.	TRBV18	TRBD1	TRBJ1-1	CASSPRQGRGTEAFF	TGTGCCAGCTCACCCAGACAGGGCCGGGGAACTGAAGCTTTCTTT
.	TRBV21-1	.	TRBJ2-1	CASSKRGLAGGQGNEQFF	TGTGCCAGCAGCAAACGGGGACTAGCGGGAGGACAAGGGAATGAGCAGTTCTTC
.	TRBV27	.	TRBJ1-1	CASSLGRANTEAFF	TGTGCCAGCAGTTTAGGGCGGGCGAACACTGAAGCTTTCTTT
once	TRBV10-1	.	TRBJ1-3	CASSRGFGNTIYF	TGCGCCAGCAGCAGGGGTTTTGGAAACACCATATATTTT
.	TRBV30	.	TRBJ1-5	CAAGPRSNQPQHF	TGTGCCGCGGGGCCCCGTAGCAATCAGCCCCAGCATTTT
.	TRBV29-1	TRBD2	TRBJ2-7	CSAGGTSDYEQYF	TGCAGCGCCGGGGGGACTAGCGACTACGAGCAGTACTTC
.	TRBV5-6	.	TRBJ2-7	CASSLGTSSYEQYF	TGTGCCAGCAGCTTGGGCACGAGCTCCTACGAGCAGTACTTC
.	TRBV5-1	.	TRBJ2-5	CASTPRGVGETQYF	TGCGCCAGCACCCCCAGGGGGGTTGGGGAGACCCAGTACTTC
.	TRBV7-2	.	TRBJ2-7	CASSLATRTYEQYF	TGTGCCAGCAGCTTAGCTACTAGGACCTACGAGCAGTACTTC
.	TRBV9	TRBD1	TRBJ1-4	CASSGTGRSNEKLFF	TGTGCCAGCAGCGGGACAGGGAGGTCTAATGAAAAACTGTTTTTT
.	TRBV4-1	.	TRBJ1-1	CASSQEGVAFF	TGCGCCAGCAGCCAGGAAGGGGTGGCTTTCTTT
.	TRBV6-1	.	TRBJ1-2	CASSEAPGYGYTF	TGTGCCAGCAGTGAAGCACCCGGCTATGGCTACACCTTC
.	TRBV5-4	TRBD2	TRBJ2-1	CASSSGLAGRNEQFF	TGTGCCAGCAGCTCGGGACTAGCGGGACGAAATGAGCAGTTCTTC
.	TRBV28	.	TRBJ1-4	CASSLGTLEGEKLFF	TGTGCCAGCAGTTTGGGGACACTAGAGGGTGAAAAACTGTTTTTT
.	TRBV11-2	.	TRBJ1-3	CASSLVGDTIYF	TGTGCCAGCAGCTTAGTGGGAGACACCATATATTTT
.	TRBV29-1	TRBD1	TRBJ2-4	CSVGTDIKNIQYF	TGCAGCGTCGGGACAGACATAAAAAACATTCAGTACTTC
.	TRBV6-1	.	TRBJ2-7	CASSQLGAYEQYF	TGTGCCAGCAGCCAACTTGGGGCATACGAGCAGTACTTC
.	TRBV15	.	TRBJ1-1	CATSRVSGFTEAFF	TGTGCCACCAGCAGAGTCTCAGGGTTCACTGAAGCTTTCTTT
once	TRBV30	TRBD2	TRBJ2-5	CAWSGWTSGSRGETQYF	TGTGCCTGGAGTGGATGGACTAGCGGGTCCCGGGGAGAGACCCAGTACTTC